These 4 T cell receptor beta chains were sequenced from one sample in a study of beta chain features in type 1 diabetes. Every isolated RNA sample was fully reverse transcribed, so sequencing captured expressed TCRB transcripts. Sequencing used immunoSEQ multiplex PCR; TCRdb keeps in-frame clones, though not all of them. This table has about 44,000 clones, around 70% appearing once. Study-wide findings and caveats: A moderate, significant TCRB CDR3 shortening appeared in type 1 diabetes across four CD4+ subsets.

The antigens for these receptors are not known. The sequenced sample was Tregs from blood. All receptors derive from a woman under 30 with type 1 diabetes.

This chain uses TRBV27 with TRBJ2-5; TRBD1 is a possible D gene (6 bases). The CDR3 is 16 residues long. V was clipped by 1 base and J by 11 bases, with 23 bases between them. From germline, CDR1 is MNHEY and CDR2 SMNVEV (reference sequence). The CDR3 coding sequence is TGTGCCAGCAGTTTATATTGGGGGACACAAGCCCTAGAGCAGTACTTC. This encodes CASSLYWGTQALEQYF.

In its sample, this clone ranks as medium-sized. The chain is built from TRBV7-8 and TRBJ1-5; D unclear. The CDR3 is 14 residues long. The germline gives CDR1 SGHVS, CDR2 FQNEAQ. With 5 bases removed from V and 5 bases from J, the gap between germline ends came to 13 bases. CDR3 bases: TGTGCCAGCAGCCGCGCCACAGCAGATCAGCCCCAGCATTTT. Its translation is CASSRATADQPQHF.

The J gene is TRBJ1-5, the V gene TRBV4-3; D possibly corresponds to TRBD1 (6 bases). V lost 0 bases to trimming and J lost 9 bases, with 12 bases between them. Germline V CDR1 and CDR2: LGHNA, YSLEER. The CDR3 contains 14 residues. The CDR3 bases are TGCGCCAGCAGCCAAGACCTCGACAGGCGGCCCCAGCATTTT. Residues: CASSQDLDRRPQHF.

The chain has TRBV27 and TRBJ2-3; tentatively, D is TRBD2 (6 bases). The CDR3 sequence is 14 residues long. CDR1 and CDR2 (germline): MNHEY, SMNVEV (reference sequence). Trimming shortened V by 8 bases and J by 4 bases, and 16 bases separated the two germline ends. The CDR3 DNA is TGTGCCAGCCGTACCTGGGGGGAGGCAGATACGCAGTATTTT. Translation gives CASRTWGEADTQYF.